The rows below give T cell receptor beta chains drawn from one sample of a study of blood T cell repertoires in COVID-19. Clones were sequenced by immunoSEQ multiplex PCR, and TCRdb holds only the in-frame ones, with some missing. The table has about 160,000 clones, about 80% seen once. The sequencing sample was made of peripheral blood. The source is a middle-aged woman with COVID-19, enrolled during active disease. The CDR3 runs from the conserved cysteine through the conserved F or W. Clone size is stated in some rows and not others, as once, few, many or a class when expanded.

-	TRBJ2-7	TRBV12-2	CASRLGTGNFYEQYF
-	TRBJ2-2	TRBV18	CASSPPQGRNTGELFF
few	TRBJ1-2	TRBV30	CAWSVSFDYGYTF
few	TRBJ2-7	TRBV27	CASGTNYEQYF
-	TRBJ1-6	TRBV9	CASSPSTGSNSPLHF
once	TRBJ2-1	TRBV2	CASARLAGGEQFF
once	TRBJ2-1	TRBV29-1	CSVEASVMLLNEQFF
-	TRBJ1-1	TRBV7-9	CASSLQGISEAFF
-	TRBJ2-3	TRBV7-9	CASSLDQGATDTQYF
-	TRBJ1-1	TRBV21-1	CASSKEGLPGVNTEAFF
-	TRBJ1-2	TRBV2	CASSEARGSYYGYTF
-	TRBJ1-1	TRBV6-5	CASRPGQLNTEAFF
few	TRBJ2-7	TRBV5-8	CASRITGRSYEQYF
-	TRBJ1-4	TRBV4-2	CASSQDGVGGGGEKLFF
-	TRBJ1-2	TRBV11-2	CASSLGWDRAGYTF
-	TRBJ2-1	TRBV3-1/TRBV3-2	CASSRGEGTRYNEQFF
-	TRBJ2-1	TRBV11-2	CASSLAPEGEQFF
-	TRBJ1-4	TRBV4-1	CASSQEGDRGVGEKLFF
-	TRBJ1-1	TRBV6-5	CAGDQGAGTEAFF
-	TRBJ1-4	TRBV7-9	CASVRQGAGEKLFF
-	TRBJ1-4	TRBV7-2	CASSVSGTGAEKLFF
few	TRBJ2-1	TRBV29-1	CSVGEGTGWNEQFF
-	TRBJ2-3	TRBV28	CASSPGGADTQYF
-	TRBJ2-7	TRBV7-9	CASSFSGSKSYEQYF
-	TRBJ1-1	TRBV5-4	CASRGVNTEAFF
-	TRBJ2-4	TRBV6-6	CASSHNTAKNIQYF
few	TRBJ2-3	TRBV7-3	CASSLDSNTDTQYF
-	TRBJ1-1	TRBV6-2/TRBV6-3	CASSPLGRQENTEAFF
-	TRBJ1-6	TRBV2	CASSVKGADSPLHF
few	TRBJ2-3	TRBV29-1	CSVPVPGLGRAQYF
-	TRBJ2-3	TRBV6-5	CASGPLATVTDTQYF
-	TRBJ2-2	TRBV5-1	CASWHGGMYTGELFF
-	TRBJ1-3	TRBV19	CASSIDLGNTIYF
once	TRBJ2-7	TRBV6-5	CASRSKGGAREQYF
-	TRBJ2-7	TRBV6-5	CASSYELAGENEQYF
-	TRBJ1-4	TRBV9	CASSVVAPYKLFF
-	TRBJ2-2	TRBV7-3	CASSLVATGPGELFF
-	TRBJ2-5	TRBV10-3	CGSGESGGTQYF
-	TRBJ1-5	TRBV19	CASSILSGVGNQPQHF
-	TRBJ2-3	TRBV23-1	CASSLSRQGPYF
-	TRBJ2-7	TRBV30	CAWSADRYEQYF
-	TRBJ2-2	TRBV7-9	CASSLLQRGQNTGELFF
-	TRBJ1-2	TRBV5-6	CASSLGSTYGYTF
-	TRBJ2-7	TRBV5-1	CASSPLLRNSEQYF
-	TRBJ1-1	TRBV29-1	CSVGWRHTEAFF
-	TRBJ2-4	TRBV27	CASSFIGRGAKNIQYF
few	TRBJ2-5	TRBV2	CASRMGQGLGRDF
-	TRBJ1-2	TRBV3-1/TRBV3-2	CASSQDPPRADRDNYGYTF
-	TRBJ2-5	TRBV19	CASSILAGAMETQYF
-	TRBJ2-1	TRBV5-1	CASSLLAGLDNEQFF
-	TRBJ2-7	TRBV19	CASTVTGSSYEQYF
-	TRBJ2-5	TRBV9	CASSVGVTSGQETQYF
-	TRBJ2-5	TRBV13	CASSSKMGLAVEETQYF